This T cell receptor (beta chain) was identified during a study of blood T cell repertoires in COVID-19. The assay was immunoSEQ multiplex PCR, and TCRdb's table has in-frame clones only and misses some. Seen here are about 120,000 clones, 82% observed once, and the top ten hold about 4.5%. The receptor's source is a woman in her sixties or seventies with acute or convalescent COVID-19. Specimen: peripheral blood.

The CDR3 region has the DNA TGTGCCAGCAGTCCAGGGGGAACCGCAGCTGAAGCTTTCTTT. Protein sequence: CASSPGGTAAEAFF. V and J are TRBV6-4 and TRBJ1-1; 7 bases agree with TRBD1. V shed 5 bases and J 6 bases; nucleotides not matched to a gene: 9. The germline gives CDR1 MRHNA, CDR2 SNTAGT. The CDR3 has 14 amino acids.